The subject of this entry is one T cell receptor beta chain. It has no known antigen specificity. Nothing much larger sits one base from this clone, and base qualities are not available. This sample is part of a study of identifying expanded T cells in peripheral blood (dated by TCRdb to the late 2010s). In terms of the full investigation: Technical replicates were generated by sequencing separate aliquots of the same genomic DNA pool, with four replicates compared pairwise. Broad study findings and their caveats: Across all healthy-donor time intervals, the beta-binomial model significantly cut both the number of clones called differentially abundant and the false-positive rate. The authors expected that biological variance in healthy repertoires might rise further over much longer intervals, such as months to years. The binomial model flagged around 1.2 differentially abundant clones between technical replicates, compared with roughly 17 over around two weeks and 18 to 20 over about four weeks. For all healthy donors, the variance in clone template counts between two-week samples rose significantly as total template count increased.

The immunoSEQ Assay, which uses bias-controlled multiplex PCR amplification of genomic DNA, was used to profile TCRbeta CDR3 regions. As for the authors' bioinformatics: The absolute abundance of each unique TCRbeta CDR3 region was quantified after sequences were collapsed and filtered. Two models were used to test differential abundance: a binomial model (Fisher-equivalent) and a beta-binomial model that adds time-dependent variance fitted from healthy donors. Clones with fewer than 5 combined templates were excluded, and clones with Benjamini-Hochberg FDR below 0.01 were called differentially abundant. The form v = (b*log(k)+a)^2 was used to model beta-binomial variance as a function of total template count across the two samples. TCRdb limited this immuneACCESS table to in-frame rearrangements with V and J called. A share of clones is missing; checked studies link under half to unresolved V genes, and the rest is unexplained. Clone size and V and J calls were adopted from that table, with D and trimming inferred from the DNA. The sample yields roughly 90,000 clones; roughly 85% were counted once. Of the sample, around 4.5% is held by the ten largest clones.

V is pared back by 2 bases and J by 4 bases, with 6 bases lying between the germline termini. Via the germline V gene, CDR1 is SGHTA and CDR2 FQGNSA. There are 14 amino acids in the CDR3, from cysteine to phenylalanine inclusive. Of the read, only the CDR3 DNA is kept; its 42 bases are in frame from base 1. No immune events such as infections were documented for the healthy donors during the collection period. Time-dependent variance in a beta-binomial model of T-cell clone differential abundance was calibrated using healthy-donor blood repertoires as a training cohort. The training cohort comprised ten or so healthy donors, 3 female and 7 male. The donors were between roughly 29 and 70 years old, with an average age of about 45 years. Obtained from a commercial supplier, whole blood was collected from each healthy donor at three time points set around two weeks apart. Genomic DNA was extracted from unsorted whole blood for immunosequencing.

Specimen: blood. Rearrangement joined TRBV7-2 to TRBJ2-6; no confident D gene assignment can be made. This TCR was recovered from a person aged 18-69 years in good health. The CDR3 region: CASSLISGANVLTF. The base sequence is TGTGCCAGCAGCTTAATTTCGGGGGCCAACGTCCTGACTTTC.